The rows below give T cell receptor beta chains drawn from one sample of a study of blood T cell repertoires in COVID-19. The method was immunoSEQ multiplex PCR; TCRdb's version includes in-frame clones alone and lacks a portion of them. The table includes roughly 290,000 clones, about nine tenths detected once. The source material was PBMCs or T cells enriched from blood (not recorded which). These TCRs come from a woman aged 40-49 years who had recovered from COVID-19. Both conserved end residues are part of each CDR3. D genes are given only for firm matches. Clone size is given for some rows only: seen once, a few or many times, or a class if the clone is expanded.

j_call: TRBJ1-1
d_call: TRBD1
clone_size: -
v_call: TRBV5-6
cdr3_nt: TGTGCCAGCAGCTTGTACTGGGGACAGGGGGTGACTAGTACTGAAGCTTTCTTT
cdr3_aa: CASSLYWGQGVTSTEAFF

j_call: TRBJ1-5
d_call: TRBD1
clone_size: -
v_call: TRBV7-3
cdr3_nt: TGTGCCAGCAGCTCCGACAGGGATCAGCCCCAGCATTTT
cdr3_aa: CASSSDRDQPQHF

j_call: TRBJ2-1
d_call: -
clone_size: -
v_call: TRBV4-2
cdr3_nt: TGTGCCAGCAGCCAAGATGGTTCGGGTGAGCAGTTCTTC
cdr3_aa: CASSQDGSGEQFF

j_call: TRBJ2-5
d_call: -
clone_size: once
v_call: TRBV15
cdr3_nt: TGTGCCACCCTCTACCAGGTGTTAACAGGCTTGCAAGAGACCCAGTACTTC
cdr3_aa: CATLYQVLTGLQETQYF

j_call: TRBJ1-4
d_call: TRBD1
clone_size: -
v_call: TRBV5-1
cdr3_nt: TGCGCCAGCAGCCGACAGGGGGAGTCAACTAATGAAAAACTGTTTTTT
cdr3_aa: CASSRQGESTNEKLFF

j_call: TRBJ1-5
d_call: -
clone_size: -
v_call: TRBV12-3/TRBV12-4
cdr3_nt: TGTGCCAGCAGTTTCAGCGGAGATCAGCCCCAGCATTTT
cdr3_aa: CASSFSGDQPQHF

j_call: TRBJ1-4
d_call: TRBD1
clone_size: -
v_call: TRBV7-6
cdr3_nt: TGTGCCAGCAGCTTATCACAGGGGTGGGGCGAAAAACTGTTTTTT
cdr3_aa: CASSLSQGWGEKLFF

j_call: TRBJ1-2
d_call: TRBD1
clone_size: -
v_call: TRBV2
cdr3_nt: TGTGCCAGCATGCAAACCCGGGACAGAGAGGACTTC
cdr3_aa: CASMQTRDREDF

j_call: TRBJ1-5
d_call: -
clone_size: -
v_call: TRBV4-1
cdr3_nt: TGCGCCAGCAGCCAAGGCTACGGGAATGGCAATCAGCCCCAGCATTTT
cdr3_aa: CASSQGYGNGNQPQHF

j_call: TRBJ2-7
d_call: -
clone_size: -
v_call: TRBV4-1
cdr3_nt: TGCGCCAGCAGCCAAGAGGACAGCTCCTACGAGCAGTACTTC
cdr3_aa: CASSQEDSSYEQYF

j_call: TRBJ2-3
d_call: -
clone_size: once
v_call: TRBV29-1
cdr3_nt: TGCAGCGCCAGGGGGGCCACAGATACGCAGTATTTT
cdr3_aa: CSARGATDTQYF

j_call: TRBJ2-1
d_call: -
clone_size: -
v_call: TRBV9
cdr3_nt: TGTGCCAGCTCCTCGGAGAGCCTAAATGAGCAGTTCTTC
cdr3_aa: CASSSESLNEQFF

j_call: TRBJ1-5
d_call: TRBD1
clone_size: -
v_call: TRBV12-5
cdr3_nt: TGTGCTAGTGGTTTGGGACAGGGGCCCAGGCCCCAGCATTTT
cdr3_aa: CASGLGQGPRPQHF

j_call: TRBJ1-1
d_call: -
clone_size: -
v_call: TRBV3-1/TRBV3-2
cdr3_nt: TGTGCCAGTGGGGACTCCAGGTGGACTGAAGCTTTCTTT
cdr3_aa: CASGDSRWTEAFF

j_call: TRBJ1-1
d_call: TRBD1
clone_size: -
v_call: TRBV13
cdr3_nt: TGTGCCAGCAACAGGGGCAGCACTGAAGCTTTCTTT
cdr3_aa: CASNRGSTEAFF

j_call: TRBJ1-4
d_call: -
clone_size: -
v_call: TRBV19
cdr3_nt: TGTGCCAGTAGTAGAAAGGGGTTCAGTGAAAAACTGTTTTTT
cdr3_aa: CASSRKGFSEKLFF

j_call: TRBJ1-1
d_call: -
clone_size: -
v_call: TRBV7-8
cdr3_nt: TGTGCCAGCAGCTTAGTACAGGACACTGAAGCTTTCTTT
cdr3_aa: CASSLVQDTEAFF

j_call: TRBJ2-1
d_call: TRBD1
clone_size: -
v_call: TRBV18
cdr3_nt: TGTGCCACCTTAACAGGGGTAGGTGATGAGCAGTTCTTC
cdr3_aa: CATLTGVGDEQFF

j_call: TRBJ2-4
d_call: TRBD1
clone_size: -
v_call: TRBV5-8
cdr3_nt: TGTGCCAGCAGCTTGGCGGGACAGGGGCGGCACATTCAGTACTTC
cdr3_aa: CASSLAGQGRHIQYF

j_call: TRBJ1-4
d_call: -
clone_size: -
v_call: TRBV5-1
cdr3_nt: TGCGCCAGCAGCTTGATCCCAGGGGAGTTTGAAAAACTGTTTTTT
cdr3_aa: CASSLIPGEFEKLFF

j_call: TRBJ1-5
d_call: TRBD1
clone_size: few
v_call: TRBV11-3
cdr3_nt: TGTGCCAGCAGCTTCTTATCGGGACAGGGAATCCAGCCCCAGCATTTT
cdr3_aa: CASSFLSGQGIQPQHF

j_call: TRBJ1-2
d_call: -
clone_size: -
v_call: TRBV10-3
cdr3_nt: TGTGCCATCAGTGAGTCCTGGAGGTCTAGGTATGGCTACACCTTC
cdr3_aa: CAISESWRSRYGYTF

j_call: TRBJ2-7
d_call: -
clone_size: -
v_call: TRBV5-1
cdr3_nt: TGCGCCAGCAGCTTGGCGGGCGGGTCCTACGAGCAGTACTTC
cdr3_aa: CASSLAGGSYEQYF

j_call: TRBJ1-1
d_call: -
clone_size: -
v_call: TRBV30
cdr3_nt: TGTGCCTGGAGTCGCGGACGGGGGGCTGGGAACACTGAAGCTTTCTTT
cdr3_aa: CAWSRGRGAGNTEAFF

j_call: TRBJ2-7
d_call: TRBD2
clone_size: -
v_call: TRBV3-1/TRBV3-2
cdr3_nt: TGTGCCAGCAGCCGATCAGGACTAGCGGCGTTTTCCCCAGCTAAGGAGCAGTACTTC
cdr3_aa: CASSRSGLAAFSPAKEQYF

j_call: TRBJ2-2
d_call: -
clone_size: -
v_call: TRBV21-1
cdr3_nt: TGTGCCAGCACCAACTCCATCACCGGGACTAGCGGGACTTACCCCACCGGGGAGCTGTTTTTT
cdr3_aa: CASTNSITGTSGTYPTGELFF

j_call: TRBJ2-3
d_call: TRBD2
clone_size: -
v_call: TRBV3-1/TRBV3-2
cdr3_nt: TGTGCCAGCAGGGCGGGGGTCACAGATACGCAGTATTTT
cdr3_aa: CASRAGVTDTQYF

j_call: TRBJ1-6
d_call: -
clone_size: -
v_call: TRBV6-5
cdr3_nt: TGTGCCAGCAGTTCAACAGGGTTCGAGCCACCCCTCCACTTT
cdr3_aa: CASSSTGFEPPLHF

j_call: TRBJ2-3
d_call: -
clone_size: -
v_call: TRBV28
cdr3_nt: TGTGCCAGCAGTTTATCTTTTCCTGGGGGGAGCACAGATACGCAGTATTTT
cdr3_aa: CASSLSFPGGSTDTQYF

j_call: TRBJ2-2
d_call: TRBD2
clone_size: -
v_call: TRBV5-8
cdr3_nt: TGTGCCCCCACGACCCGGGGGAGGGTCACCGGGGAGCTGTTTTTT
cdr3_aa: CAPTTRGRVTGELFF

j_call: TRBJ1-1
d_call: TRBD1
clone_size: -
v_call: TRBV13
cdr3_nt: TGTGCCAGCAGCTCGGGACAGGGAATGAACACTGAAGCTTTCTTT
cdr3_aa: CASSSGQGMNTEAFF

j_call: TRBJ1-1
d_call: -
clone_size: -
v_call: TRBV7-9
cdr3_nt: TGTGCCAGCAGCTTACTATCCGCGAGGAACGCTGAAGCTTTCTTT
cdr3_aa: CASSLLSARNAEAFF

j_call: TRBJ2-1
d_call: -
clone_size: -
v_call: TRBV2
cdr3_nt: TGTGCCAGCAGTCTGACCTCCGGGCTCCGGGCGGGCAATGAGCAGTTCTTC
cdr3_aa: CASSLTSGLRAGNEQFF

j_call: TRBJ2-5
d_call: TRBD2
clone_size: -
v_call: TRBV5-1
cdr3_nt: TGCGCCAGCAGCTTGCTCCCTAGCGGGAGTGGAGAGACCCAGTACTTC
cdr3_aa: CASSLLPSGSGETQYF

j_call: TRBJ1-4
d_call: -
clone_size: -
v_call: TRBV18
cdr3_nt: TGTGCCAGCTCAACCACGGAGAGGGGGGGAACTAATGAAAAACTGTTTTTT
cdr3_aa: CASSTTERGGTNEKLFF

j_call: TRBJ2-5
d_call: TRBD2
clone_size: few
v_call: TRBV30
cdr3_nt: TGTGCCTCCCGGGAAGCGGGAGGGCAGGAGACCCAGTACTTC
cdr3_aa: CASREAGGQETQYF

j_call: TRBJ1-2
d_call: -
clone_size: few
v_call: TRBV9
cdr3_nt: TGTGCCAGCAGGGCCGAGAAGGGGAACTTCTATGGCTACACCTTC
cdr3_aa: CASRAEKGNFYGYTF

j_call: TRBJ1-2
d_call: -
clone_size: -
v_call: TRBV29-1
cdr3_nt: TGCAGCGTTGAAGATCGAGCGTCAGTAGCTAACTATGGCTACACCTTC
cdr3_aa: CSVEDRASVANYGYTF

j_call: TRBJ2-7
d_call: -
clone_size: -
v_call: TRBV5-1
cdr3_nt: TGCGCCAGCAGCCCGGGGGTCCTGGGCGAGCAGTACTTC
cdr3_aa: CASSPGVLGEQYF

j_call: TRBJ1-4
d_call: -
clone_size: -
v_call: TRBV7-9
cdr3_nt: TGTGCCAGCAGCTTAGGTTCGGCAGGGACACCTTCCCGGGAAAAACTGTTTTTT
cdr3_aa: CASSLGSAGTPSREKLFF

j_call: TRBJ1-5
d_call: TRBD1
clone_size: -
v_call: TRBV19
cdr3_nt: TGTGCCAGTAGTTTTCCCGGGACAGGGCTCTATCAGCCCCAGCATTTT
cdr3_aa: CASSFPGTGLYQPQHF

j_call: TRBJ2-3
d_call: -
clone_size: -
v_call: TRBV5-1
cdr3_nt: TGCGCCAGCAGCGAAAGCGGGCCGCGGATAGATACGCAGTATTTT
cdr3_aa: CASSESGPRIDTQYF

j_call: TRBJ1-2
d_call: -
clone_size: -
v_call: TRBV9
cdr3_nt: TGTGCCAGCAGCGTTCGGGCAGGGCCAACTTATGGCTACACCTTC
cdr3_aa: CASSVRAGPTYGYTF

j_call: TRBJ2-7
d_call: TRBD1
clone_size: -
v_call: TRBV5-4
cdr3_nt: TGTGCCAGCAGCTTACAGGGGGGTAGCTACGAGGAGCAGTACTTC
cdr3_aa: CASSLQGGSYEEQYF

j_call: TRBJ1-2
d_call: -
clone_size: -
v_call: TRBV6-2/TRBV6-3
cdr3_nt: TGTGCCAGCAGTTTCCACAGGGGCTACACCTTC
cdr3_aa: CASSFHRGYTF

j_call: TRBJ1-3
d_call: -
clone_size: -
v_call: TRBV5-4
cdr3_nt: TGTGCCAGCAGCTCAATCTCAGCAGGGCTAGGAAACACCATATATTTT
cdr3_aa: CASSSISAGLGNTIYF

j_call: TRBJ1-2
d_call: -
clone_size: -
v_call: TRBV19
cdr3_nt: TGTGCCAGTAGGACCCATGGACTACGGGGCGGCTACACCTTC
cdr3_aa: CASRTHGLRGGYTF

j_call: TRBJ1-6
d_call: -
clone_size: -
v_call: TRBV2
cdr3_nt: TGTGCCAGCAGTGGTAGCTATAATTCACCCCTCCACTTT
cdr3_aa: CASSGSYNSPLHF

j_call: TRBJ2-1
d_call: -
clone_size: -
v_call: TRBV7-7
cdr3_nt: TGTGCTAGCAGCTTAGTGAAGGTTCCCTTACTAAAGCAGTTCTTC
cdr3_aa: CASSLVKVPLLKQFF

j_call: TRBJ1-1
d_call: TRBD1
clone_size: -
v_call: TRBV19
cdr3_nt: TGTGCCAGTAGTAGATTGGGGACAGCGGTCACTGAAGCTTTCTTT
cdr3_aa: CASSRLGTAVTEAFF

j_call: TRBJ2-5
d_call: TRBD2
clone_size: -
v_call: TRBV11-1
cdr3_nt: TGTGCCAGCAGCTTTGGCGGGAGCCTTGAGACCCAGTACTTC
cdr3_aa: CASSFGGSLETQYF

j_call: TRBJ2-1
d_call: -
clone_size: -
v_call: TRBV24-1
cdr3_nt: TGTGCCACCAGTGGAAGCGCCGTTAGCTCCTACAATGAGCAGTTCTTC
cdr3_aa: CATSGSAVSSYNEQFF

j_call: TRBJ2-7
d_call: TRBD1
clone_size: -
v_call: TRBV4-1
cdr3_nt: TGCGCCAGCAGCCACTATACGACCGGGACAGGGGGCGGCGAGCAGTACTTC
cdr3_aa: CASSHYTTGTGGGEQYF

j_call: TRBJ2-7
d_call: -
clone_size: -
v_call: TRBV7-9
cdr3_nt: TGTGCCAGCAGAACTAGGGGAGGGGGCTACGAGCAGTACTTC
cdr3_aa: CASRTRGGGYEQYF

j_call: TRBJ1-6
d_call: -
clone_size: -
v_call: TRBV3-1/TRBV3-2
cdr3_nt: TGTGCCAGCAGCCAAGATCGGTATTCACCCCTCCACTTT
cdr3_aa: CASSQDRYSPLHF

j_call: TRBJ1-2
d_call: -
clone_size: -
v_call: TRBV27
cdr3_nt: TGTGCCAGCAGTTCAGCCCGGAACAGGCCTAACTATGGCTACACCTTC
cdr3_aa: CASSSARNRPNYGYTF

j_call: TRBJ1-1
d_call: -
clone_size: -
v_call: TRBV7-2
cdr3_nt: TGTGCCAGCAGCTTAGGAACATACAGGGCTGAAGCTTTCTTT
cdr3_aa: CASSLGTYRAEAFF

j_call: TRBJ1-2
d_call: -
clone_size: -
v_call: TRBV19
cdr3_nt: TGTGCCAGTAGTACCCAGGGCGCCTATGGCTACACCTTC
cdr3_aa: CASSTQGAYGYTF

j_call: TRBJ1-1
d_call: -
clone_size: -
v_call: TRBV18
cdr3_nt: TGTGCCAGCTCACCAACGGGGGGCATCAACACTGAAGCTTTCTTT
cdr3_aa: CASSPTGGINTEAFF